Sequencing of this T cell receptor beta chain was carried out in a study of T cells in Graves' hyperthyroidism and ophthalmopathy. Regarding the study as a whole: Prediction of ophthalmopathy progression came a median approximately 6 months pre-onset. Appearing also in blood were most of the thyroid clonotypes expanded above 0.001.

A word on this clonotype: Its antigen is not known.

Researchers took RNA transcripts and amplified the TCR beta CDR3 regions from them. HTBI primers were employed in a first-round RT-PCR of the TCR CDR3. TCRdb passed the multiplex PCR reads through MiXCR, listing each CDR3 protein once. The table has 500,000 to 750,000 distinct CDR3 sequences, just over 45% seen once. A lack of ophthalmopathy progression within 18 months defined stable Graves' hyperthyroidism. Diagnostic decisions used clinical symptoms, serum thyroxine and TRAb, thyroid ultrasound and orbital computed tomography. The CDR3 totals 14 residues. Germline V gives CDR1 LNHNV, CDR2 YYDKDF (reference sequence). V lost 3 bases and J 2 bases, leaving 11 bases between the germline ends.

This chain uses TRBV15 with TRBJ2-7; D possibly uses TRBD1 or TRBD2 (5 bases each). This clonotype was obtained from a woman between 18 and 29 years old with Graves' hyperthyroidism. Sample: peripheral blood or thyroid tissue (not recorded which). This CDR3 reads CATSSPRDPYEQYF. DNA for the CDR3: TGTGCCACCAGCAGCCCCAGGGACCCCTACGAGCAGTACTTC. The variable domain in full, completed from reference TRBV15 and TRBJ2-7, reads DAMVIQNPRYQVTQFGKPVTLSCSQTLNHNVMYWYQQKSSQAPKLLFHYYDKDFNNEADTPDNFQSRRPNTSFCFLDIRSPGLGDTAMYLCATSSPRDPYEQYFGPGTRLTVT.